Given below is one T cell receptor (beta chain) in context. The antigen remains unidentified. Unique molecular identifiers tagged individual cDNA molecules. In TCRdb, the 5' RACE reads were re-called with MiXCR into one record per CDR3 protein. The sample lists about 110,000 distinct CDR3 sequences, 11% occurring once. Germline V gene data show CDR1 as MNHEY and CDR2 as SMNVEV (reference sequence). V was shortened by 2 bases and J by 5 bases, with 6 bases between the two germline ends. This CDR3 has 13 residues. This entry belongs to a study of early T cells in non-severe SARS-CoV-2 infection. Study in general: With bulk RNA from unsorted whole blood as input, sequencing yielded unpaired chains.

Points from the study as a whole: Comparison of clonotypes with VDJdb favored anti-spike CD8 responses while missing private and CD4 specificities.

This chain links TRBV27 with TRBJ2-2; no clear D gene. The sample taken for sequencing was whole blood. The source of this sequence is an adult who was a healthcare worker with PCR-confirmed SARS-CoV-2 infection or an uninfected control (not recorded which). In DNA form, the CDR3 reads TGTGCCAGCAGTTTAGGCCCTACCGGGGAGCTGTTTTTT. Translated, it gives CASSLGPTGELFF.